Following are 21 T cell receptor beta chains from one sample sequenced in a study of OX40 agonist ivuxolimab in advanced cancers. Method: immunoSEQ multiplex PCR; TCRdb's copy keeps in-frame clones and lacks some. The table lists under 70,000 clones, 80% to 95% of them singletons, with 6.5% to 8.5% in the top ten. This sample comprised CD4+ or CD8+ T cells sorted from blood, obtained in a trial of the OX40 agonist ivuxolimab. These receptors all come from an adult with an advanced solid tumor such as melanoma, head and neck, liver or kidney cancer.

The sample holds one count of this clone. V is TRBV27 and J is TRBJ2-7; TRBD2 matches at 7 bases. Germline assignment: CDR1 MNHEY and CDR2 SMNVEV (reference sequence). The CDR3 is 14 residues long. CDR3 coding DNA: TGTGCTACAGCAAGACGCGGGAGCTCCTACGAGCAGTACTTC. Its protein is CATARRGSSYEQYF.

The rearrangement uses TRBV7-8 and TRBJ1-6; no clear D. The germline CDR1 and CDR2 sequences are SGHVS and FQNEAQ. This CDR3 is 13 amino acids long. Trimming removed 4 bases at V and 10 bases at J, with 11 bases between. The CDR3 nucleotides are TGTGCCAGCAGCTCAACCTTGAGCTCACCCCTCCACTTT. Protein: CASSSTLSSPLHF. Using reference TRBV7-8 and TRBJ1-6 for the parts outside the CDR3, the full variable domain is GAGVSQSPRYKVAKRGQDVALRCDPISGHVSLFWYQQALGQGPEFLTYFQNEAQLDKSGLPSDRFFAERPEGSVSTLKIQRTQQEDSAVYLCASSSTLSSPLHFGNGTRLTVT.

The chain recombines TRBV18 with TRBJ2-2, with D possibly being TRBD1 (6 bases). The CDR3 has 15 amino acids. Trimming shortened V by 1 base and J by 5 bases, and 11 bases separated the two germline ends. In germline, CDR1 is KGHSH, CDR2 LQKENI. CDR3 residues: CASSPLQGRTGELFF. CDR3 DNA sequence: TGTGCCAGCTCACCACTTCAGGGGAGAACCGGGGAGCTGTTTTTT. The full variable domain, rest sourced from reference TRBV18 and TRBJ2-2, is NAGVMQNPRHLVRRRGQEARLRCSPMKGHSHVYWYRQLPEEGLKFMVYLQKENIIDESGMPKERFSAEFPKEGPSILRIQQVVRGDSAAYFCASSPLQGRTGELFFGEGSRLTVL.

This clone occurred once. V and J are TRBV6-5 and TRBJ2-2, with 8 bases matching TRBD1. The V gene's germline CDR1 is MNHEY and CDR2 SVGAGI. With V trimmed by 1 base and J by 6 bases, 1 base remained unmatched. The CDR3 is made up of 14 amino acids. In nucleotides, the CDR3 is TGTGCCAGCAGTTACTTGGGACAGGCCGGGGAGCTGTTTTTT. Translating gives CASSYLGQAGELFF.

CDR3 loop: CASSWTGGYEQYF. Here the CDR3 DNA reads TGTGCCAGCAGCTGGACAGGGGGCTACGAGCAGTACTTC. The chain is built from TRBV5-5 and TRBJ2-7; 10 bases align to TRBD1. The CDR3 loop spans 13 amino acids. V was clipped by 3 bases and J by 3 bases; unmatched bases: 0. Germline V gene data show CDR1 as SGHKS and CDR2 as YYEKEE (reference sequence).

The rearrangement joins TRBV29-1 to TRBJ1-2; TRBD1 matches 10 bases. Germline V lookup: CDR1 SQVTM, CDR2 ANQGSEA. The CDR3 contains 14 residues. Trimming cost V 3 bases and J 5 bases; bases outside gene matches: 6. The DNA for the CDR3 is TGCAGCGTTGACCCCCCGGGACAGGGGTATGGCTACACCTTC. This gives the protein CSVDPPGQGYGYTF.

V gene TRBV27 combines with J gene TRBJ2-1, with TRBD1 identical over 11 bases. The CDR3 spans 14 residues. Germline trimming cut 5 bases from V and 9 bases from J; bases unmatched to any gene: 6. Germline V gene data show CDR1 as MNHEY and CDR2 as SMNVEV (reference sequence). CDR3 sequence (DNA): TGTGCCAGCAGTCCCGGGACAGGGGGTGTTGAGCAGTTCTTC. Its protein product is CASSPGTGGVEQFF.

V and J are TRBV9 and TRBJ2-1, with D unresolved. This CDR3 has 13 amino acids. The germline V gene has CDR1 SGDLS and CDR2 YYNGEE. V lost 3 bases to trimming and J lost 2 bases, with 6 bases between them. Here the CDR3 reads CASSAGTYNEQFF. CDR3 sequence (DNA): TGTGCCAGCAGCGCGGGTACCTACAATGAGCAGTTCTTC. The whole variable domain, filled in from reference TRBV9 and TRBJ2-1, reads DSGVTQTPKHLITATGQRVTLRCSPRSGDLSVYWYQQSLDQGLQFLIQYYNGEERAKGNILERFSAQQFPDLHSELNLSSLELGDSALYFCASSAGTYNEQFFGPGTRLTVL.

The chain carries TRBV13 and TRBJ2-3; 9 bases agree with TRBD1. The length of the CDR3 is 15 residues. J was trimmed by 2 bases and V by 5 bases; bases with no gene match: 5. The V gene's germline CDR1 is PRHDT and CDR2 FYEKMQ (reference sequence). The CDR3 reads CASSRQGVPTDTQYF. CDR3 DNA: TGTGCCAGCAGCCGACAGGGGGTCCCCACAGATACGCAGTATTTT.

V usage is TRBV7-3 and J usage is TRBJ2-2, with unresolved D. Germline CDR1 and CDR2: SGHTA and FQGTGA. This CDR3 contains 16 residues. Trimming took off 1 base at V and 0 bases at J, with 9 bases between the two ends. The CDR3 DNA sequence: TGTGCCAGCAGCTTAATCCAGGCCGCGAACACCGGGGAGCTGTTTTTT. Encoded protein: CASSLIQAANTGELFF.

The chain has TRBV11-3 and TRBJ2-3; 9 bases align to TRBD2. V shed 4 bases and J 2 bases; nucleotides not matched to a gene: 7. The CDR3 length is 16 residues. Germline loops: CDR1 SGHNT, CDR2 YENEEA. Here the CDR3 reads CASSSRLAADTDTQYF. CDR3 in DNA: TGTGCCAGCAGCTCTCGACTAGCGGCCGACACAGATACGCAGTATTTT. Using reference TRBV11-3 and TRBJ2-3 for the parts outside the CDR3, the full variable domain is EAGVVQSPRYKIIEKKQPVAFWCNPISGHNTLYWYLQNLGQGPELLIRYENEEAVDDSQLPKDRFSAERLKGVDSTLKIQPAELGDSAVYLCASSSRLAADTDTQYFGPGTRLTVL.

The CDR3 protein is CAWSSGTGGRPQHF. CDR3 coding DNA: TGTGCCTGGAGTTCCGGGACAGGAGGCAGGCCCCAGCATTTT. V is TRBV30 and J is TRBJ1-5; 8 bases map to TRBD1. V was clipped by 2 bases and J by 9 bases; unmatched bases: 9. CDR1 GTSNPN and CDR2 SVGIG come from the germline V gene (reference sequence). The CDR3 is 14 amino acids.

On this clone: The germline gene is not matched at one end of the junction; a read error may be the cause. J is TRBJ2-1 and V is TRBV7-7, with D uncertain. The germline gives CDR1 SSHAT, CDR2 FNYEAQ (reference sequence). The CDR3 sequence is 13 residues long. The CDR3 region is CASSLIIWDEQFF. The CDR3 region has the DNA TGTGCTAGCAGCTTAATTATATGGGATGAGCAGTTCTTC.

Points on this clone: A read error may account for a junction end that differs from germline. V and J are TRBV2 and TRBJ2-7; 10 nucleotides agree with TRBD2. The length of the CDR3 is 14 residues. Per germline, CDR1 SNHLY and CDR2 FYNNEI. The CDR3 DNA reads TGTGCCAGCAGAGCTAGCGGGGGCCCCTCGGAGGAGAACTTC. Translated: CASRASGGPSEENF.

The rearrangement uses TRBV19 and TRBJ2-7; 9 positions match TRBD1. V was clipped by 6 bases and J by 1 base; unmatched bases: 4. CDR3 size: 14 residues. CDR1 and CDR2 (germline): LNHDA, SQIVND (reference sequence). The CDR3 DNA reads as TGTGCCAGTAGCCAGGGACAGGGATCCTACGAGCAGTACTTC. It specifies CASSQGQGSYEQYF. Complete variable domain (other parts from reference TRBV19 and TRBJ2-7): DGGITQSPKYLFRKEGQNVTLSCEQNLNHDAMYWYRQDPGQGLRLIYYSQIVNDFQKGDIAEGYSVSREKKESFPLTVTSAQKNPTAFYLCASSQGQGSYEQYFGPGTRLTVT.

The rearrangement links TRBV7-9 to TRBJ1-1; TRBD1 matches at 8 bases. The germline V gene has CDR1 SEHNR and CDR2 FQNEAQ (reference sequence). With V trimmed by 5 bases and J by 3 bases, 5 bases remained unmatched. This CDR3 comprises 14 residues. CDR3 sequence: CASSLDRADTEAFF. The CDR3, as DNA: TGTGCCAGCAGCCTGGACAGGGCGGACACTGAAGCTTTCTTT.

The V call is TRBV5-1, the J call TRBJ1-3; D remains unclear. This CDR3 has 15 amino acids. Germline V gene sequence: CDR1 SGHRS, CDR2 YFSETQ. V shed 3 bases and J shed 0 bases, with 10 bases lying between them. The CDR3 DNA follows: TGCGCCAGCAGCTCAGACACCGGCTCTGGAAACACCATATATTTT. Protein sequence: CASSSDTGSGNTIYF.

The chain carries TRBV15 and TRBJ2-7, with D possibly TRBD1 on 5 matching bases. V was cut by 0 bases and J by 2 bases, with 14 bases left in between. Germline CDR1 LNHNV, CDR2 YYDKDF (reference sequence). The length of the CDR3 is 16 residues. The CDR3 sequence: CATSRDGQGLTYEQYF. CDR3 sequence (DNA): TGTGCCACCAGCAGAGATGGGCAGGGTCTAACCTACGAGCAGTACTTC.

The chain joins TRBV13 to TRBJ1-1; no definite D call. Trimming cost V 2 bases and J 2 bases, with 3 bases left between them. The length of the CDR3 is 12 residues. CDR1 and CDR2 (germline): PRHDT, FYEKMQ (reference sequence). CDR3 bases: TGTGCCAGCAGCTTATATAACACTGAAGCTTTCTTT. As protein: CASSLYNTEAFF.

The chain is built from TRBV10-3 and TRBJ1-1; D is unclear. This CDR3 is built from 11 residues. Deletions cut 11 bases from V and 0 bases from J, with 7 bases between. CDR1 is ENHRY and CDR2 is SYGVKD in the germline V gene. The CDR3 nucleotides are TGTGCCGCCGGGCTGAACACTGAAGCTTTCTTT. The encoded protein is CAAGLNTEAFF.

In this sample, this clone turned up a few times. The DNA for the CDR3 is TGTGCCAGCAGCTTGGGGTACAATTCACCCCTCCACTTT. This sequence encodes CASSLGYNSPLHF. The rearrangement joins TRBV5-6 to TRBJ1-6; D remains ambiguous. This CDR3 region has 13 residues. Trimming took 0 bases from V and 7 from J, leaving 5 bases between them. CDR1 SGHDT and CDR2 YYEEEE come from the germline V gene.